This is a list of T cell receptor beta chains from one sample in a study of blood T cell repertoires in COVID-19. TCRdb keeps only in-frame clones here, not all; method: immunoSEQ multiplex PCR. Here the sample spans about 400,000 clones, approximately 89% being singletons. Sequencing was done on a sample of PBMCs or T cells enriched from blood (not recorded which). The receptors were gathered from a woman under 40 who had recovered from COVID-19. The CDR3 runs from the conserved cysteine through the conserved F or W. Fields, in order: clone size, D gene, J gene, V gene, CDR3 DNA, CDR3 protein. D genes are given only for firm matches. Some rows have no size entry. The others give once, few or many, or a class for an expanded clone.

>-|TRBD1|TRBJ1-1|TRBV7-6
TGTGCCAGCAGCTTGGGACAGGGAGACATGAACACTGAAGCTTTCTTT
CASSLGQGDMNTEAFF
>-|-|TRBJ2-3|TRBV27
TGTGCCAGCAGTATGTTGGGGGCTAAAGATACGCAGTATTTT
CASSMLGAKDTQYF
>-|TRBD1|TRBJ2-4|TRBV6-5
TGTGCCAGCAGAAAACAGGGGTGGGGCAAAAACATTCAGTACTTC
CASRKQGWGKNIQYF
>-|-|TRBJ2-7|TRBV2
TGTGCCAGCAGTGACGACTTATTCAGCTCCTACGAGCAGTACTTC
CASSDDLFSSYEQYF
>once|TRBD1|TRBJ2-1|TRBV25-1
TGTGCCAGCAGCAAAACGGGACAGGGGAACAATGAGCAGTTCTTC
CASSKTGQGNNEQFF
>-|-|TRBJ1-3|TRBV5-4
TGTGCCAGCAGCTTGGAGCCCATAGGAAACACCATATATTTT
CASSLEPIGNTIYF
>-|-|TRBJ1-3|TRBV2
TGTGCCAGCAATGCAAGGGACACATCTGGAAACACCATATATTTT
CASNARDTSGNTIYF
>-|-|TRBJ2-7|TRBV28
TGTGCCAGCAGTCCCGGGTCGAAACCCTACGAGCAGTACTTC
CASSPGSKPYEQYF
>-|TRBD1|TRBJ2-7|TRBV4-2
TGTGCCAGCAGCCAACGGCAGGGGGAGATCTACGAGCAGTACTTC
CASSQRQGEIYEQYF
>-|-|TRBJ2-6|TRBV10-1
TGCGCCAGGGATACTCCGGGTCGTAAACCCAACTACTCTGGGGCCAACGTCCTGACTTTC
CARDTPGRKPNYSGANVLTF
>-|TRBD1|TRBJ1-6|TRBV5-1
TGCGCCAGCAGCTTGGGGGGACAGGGGAGTTCACCCCTCCACTTT
CASSLGGQGSSPLHF
>once|TRBD1|TRBJ1-1|TRBV19
TGTGCCAGTAGTGACAGGGGGCTCAACACTGAAGCTTTCTTT
CASSDRGLNTEAFF
>-|TRBD2|TRBJ2-3|TRBV5-6
TGTGCCAGCAGCGGGAGGGCCGGAGAATACACAGATACGCAGTATTTT
CASSGRAGEYTDTQYF
>-|-|TRBJ2-7|TRBV12-3/TRBV12-4
TGTGCCAGCAGTCACAGAGCCTACGAGCAGTACTTC
CASSHRAYEQYF